This entry features one T cell receptor (beta chain) sequence. At the DNA level, this CDR3 is encoded by other sequences in the same sample as well. Libraries were prepared by immunoSEQ multiplex PCR; TCRdb keeps only in-frame clonotypes and omits some of them. The data hold approximately 17,000 clones, with about 74% observed a single time. This CDR3 is 15 amino acids long. Losses at the gene ends were 8 bases for V and 3 bases for J; bases not matched to a gene: 7. The germline V gene encodes CDR1 LNHDA and CDR2 SQIVND (reference sequence). This specimen comes from a study of somatic mutations in cytotoxic T cells in rheumatoid arthritis.

This receptor was identified in an adult with rheumatoid arthritis. The chain has TRBV19 and TRBJ1-5; 10 bases fit TRBD1. Sequenced: CD8+ T cells sorted from blood. The CDR3 nucleotides are TGTGCCAGTTCCGGGACAGGGGCCATCAATCAGCCCCAGCATTTT. Its protein is CASSGTGAINQPQHF.